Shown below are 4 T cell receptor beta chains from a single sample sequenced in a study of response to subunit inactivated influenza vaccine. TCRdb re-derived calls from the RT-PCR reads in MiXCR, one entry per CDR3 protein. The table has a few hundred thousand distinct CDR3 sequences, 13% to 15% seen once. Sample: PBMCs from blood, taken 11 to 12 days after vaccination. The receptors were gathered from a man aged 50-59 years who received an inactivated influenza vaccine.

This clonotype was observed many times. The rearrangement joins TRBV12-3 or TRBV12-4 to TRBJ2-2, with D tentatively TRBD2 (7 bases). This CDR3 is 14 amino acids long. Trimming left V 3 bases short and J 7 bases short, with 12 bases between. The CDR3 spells CASSFQGRGGELFF. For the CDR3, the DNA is TGTGCCAGCAGTTTCCAGGGGAGGGGCGGGGAGCTGTTTTTT.

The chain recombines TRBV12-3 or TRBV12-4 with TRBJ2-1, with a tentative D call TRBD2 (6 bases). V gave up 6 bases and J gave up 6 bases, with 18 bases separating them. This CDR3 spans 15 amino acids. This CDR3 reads CASSPGLDPGNEQFF. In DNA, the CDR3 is TGTGCCAGCAGCCCGGGACTTGACCCTGGCAATGAGCAGTTCTTC.

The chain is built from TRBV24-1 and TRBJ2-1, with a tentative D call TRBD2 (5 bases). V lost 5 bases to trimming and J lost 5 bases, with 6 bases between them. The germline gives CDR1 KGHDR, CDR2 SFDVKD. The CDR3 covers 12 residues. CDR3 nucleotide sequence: TGTGCCACCAGTGTGGGAGACAATGAGCAGTTCTTC. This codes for CATSVGDNEQFF.

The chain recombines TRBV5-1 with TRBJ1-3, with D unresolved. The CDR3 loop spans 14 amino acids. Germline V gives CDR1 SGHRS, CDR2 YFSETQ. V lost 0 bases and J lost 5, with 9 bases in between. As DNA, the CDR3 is TGCGCCAGCAGCTTGGGCAGCGACAGAAACACCATATATTTT. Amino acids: CASSLGSDRNTIYF.